The count of the clone carrying this T cell receptor beta chain is one. The data were taken from a study of blood T cell repertoires in COVID-19. Study-level information: Acute-phase and convalescent COVID-19 samples originated in the United States, Italy and Spain. From T cells, B-cell-depleted T cells, or PBMCs came the material, which was cDNA or gDNA.

As originally analysed: Amplifying reference gene primers gave estimates of nucleated cell counts. TCRdb keeps only in-frame clones here, not all; method: immunoSEQ multiplex PCR. V and J calls and clone size are given by that table; D and trimming were obtained from the DNA. This table has 100,000 to 140,000 clones, 89% appearing once. Sequencing was done on a sample of peripheral blood. The source is a middle-aged man with active or convalescent COVID-19.

In nucleotides, the CDR3 is TGTGCCAGCAGCGTAGGTGGGGCTGATTCACCCCTCCACTTT. Translation: CASSVGGADSPLHF. The V call is TRBV9, the J call TRBJ1-6; possible D gene TRBD1, 5 bases. Germline-derived CDR1 and CDR2 are SGDLS and YYNGEE. V lost 0 bases and J 8 bases, leaving 9 bases between the germline ends. The CDR3 extends over 14 amino acids.